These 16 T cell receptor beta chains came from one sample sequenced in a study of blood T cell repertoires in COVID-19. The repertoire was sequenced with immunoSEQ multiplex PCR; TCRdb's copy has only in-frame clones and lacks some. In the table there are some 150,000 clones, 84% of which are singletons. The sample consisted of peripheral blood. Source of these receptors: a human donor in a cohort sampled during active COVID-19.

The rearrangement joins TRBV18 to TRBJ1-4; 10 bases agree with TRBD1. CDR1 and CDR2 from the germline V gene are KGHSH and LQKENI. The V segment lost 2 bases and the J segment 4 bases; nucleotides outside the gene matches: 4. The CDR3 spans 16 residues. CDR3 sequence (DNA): TGTGCCAGCTCACCAGTCCGGGACAGGGGTAATGAAAAACTGTTTTTT. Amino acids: CASSPVRDRGNEKLFF.

CDR3 sequence (DNA): TGTGCCAGCAGCTTGGGACTAGGACAGGCTATCACAGATACGCAGTATTTT. Translation: CASSLGLGQAITDTQYF. J is TRBJ2-3 and V is TRBV11-3, with D possibly matching TRBD2 (8 bases). The ends were cut back, 3 bases at V and 2 bases at J, with 18 bases in the middle. This CDR3 has 17 amino acids. Per the germline V gene, CDR1 is SGHNT and CDR2 is YENEEA.

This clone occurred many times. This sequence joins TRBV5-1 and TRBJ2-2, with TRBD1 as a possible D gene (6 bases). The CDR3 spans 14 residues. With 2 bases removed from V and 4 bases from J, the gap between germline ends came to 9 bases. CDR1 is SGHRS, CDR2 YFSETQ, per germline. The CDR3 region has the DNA TGCGCCAGCAGCTTTGGGGACACCACCGGGGAGCTGTTTTTT. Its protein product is CASSFGDTTGELFF.

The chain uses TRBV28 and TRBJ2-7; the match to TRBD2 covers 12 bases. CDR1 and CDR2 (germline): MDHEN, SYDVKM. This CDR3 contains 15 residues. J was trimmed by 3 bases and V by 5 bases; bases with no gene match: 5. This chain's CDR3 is CASSLAGGPVYEQYV. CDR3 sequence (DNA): TGTGCCAGCAGTCTAGCGGGAGGGCCAGTCTACGAGCAGTACGTC.

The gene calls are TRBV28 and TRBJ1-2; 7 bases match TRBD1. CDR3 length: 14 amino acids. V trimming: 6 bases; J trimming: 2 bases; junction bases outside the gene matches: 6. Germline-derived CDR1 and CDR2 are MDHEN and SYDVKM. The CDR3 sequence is CASSSTGDNYGYTF. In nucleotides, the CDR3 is TGTGCCAGCAGCTCTACAGGGGACAACTATGGCTACACCTTC.

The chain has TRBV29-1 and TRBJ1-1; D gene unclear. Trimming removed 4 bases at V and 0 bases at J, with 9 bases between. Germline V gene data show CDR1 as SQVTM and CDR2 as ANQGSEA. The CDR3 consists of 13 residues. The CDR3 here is CSVGGEVNTEAFF. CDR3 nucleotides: TGCAGCGTTGGCGGGGAGGTGAACACTGAAGCTTTCTTT. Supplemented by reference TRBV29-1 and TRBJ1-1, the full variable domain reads SAVISQKPSRDICQRGTSLTIQCQVDSQVTMMFWYRQQPGQSLTLIATANQGSEATYESGFVIDKFPISRPNLTFSTLTVSNMSPEDSSIYLCSVGGEVNTEAFFGQGTRLTVV.

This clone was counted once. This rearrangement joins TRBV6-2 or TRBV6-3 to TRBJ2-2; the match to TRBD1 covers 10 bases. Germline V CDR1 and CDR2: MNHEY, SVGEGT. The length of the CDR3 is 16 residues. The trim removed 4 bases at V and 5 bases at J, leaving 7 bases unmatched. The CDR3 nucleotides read TGTGCCAGCAGTTGGAACGACAGGGGGCTGACCGGGGAGCTGTTTTTT. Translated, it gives CASSWNDRGLTGELFF.

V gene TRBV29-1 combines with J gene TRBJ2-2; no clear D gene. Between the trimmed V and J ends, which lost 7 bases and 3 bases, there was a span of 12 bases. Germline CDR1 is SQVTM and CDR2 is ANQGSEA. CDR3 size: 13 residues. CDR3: CSALAHDTGELFF. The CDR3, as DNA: TGCAGCGCCCTCGCGCACGACACCGGGGAGCTGTTTTTT.

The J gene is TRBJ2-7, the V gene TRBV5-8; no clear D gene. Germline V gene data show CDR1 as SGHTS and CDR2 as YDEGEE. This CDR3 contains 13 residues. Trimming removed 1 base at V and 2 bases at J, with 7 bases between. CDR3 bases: TGTGCCAGCAGCTTGCAGGTCCCCTACGAGCAGTACGTC. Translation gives CASSLQVPYEQYV.

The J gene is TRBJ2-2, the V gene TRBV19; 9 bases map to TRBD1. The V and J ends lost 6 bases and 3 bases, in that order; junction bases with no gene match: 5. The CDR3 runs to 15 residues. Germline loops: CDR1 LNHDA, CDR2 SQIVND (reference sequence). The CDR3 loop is CASSAGTGYTGELFF. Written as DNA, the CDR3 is TGTGCCAGTAGCGCCGGGACAGGGTACACCGGGGAGCTGTTTTTT.

The CDR3 loop is CASSLEGAGAQFF. CDR3 coding DNA: TGTGCCAGCAGCTTAGAGGGGGCGGGGGCCCAGTTCTTC. The rearrangement uses TRBV11-2 and TRBJ2-1; a weak D match, TRBD2 (7 bases). V lost 0 bases to trimming and J lost 13 bases, with 13 bases between them. This CDR3 region has 13 residues. Germline lookup yields CDR1 SGHAT and CDR2 FQNNGV.

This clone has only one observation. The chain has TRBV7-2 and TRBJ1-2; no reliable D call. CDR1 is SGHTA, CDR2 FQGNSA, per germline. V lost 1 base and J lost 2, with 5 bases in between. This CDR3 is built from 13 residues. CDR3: CASSLDLNYGYTF. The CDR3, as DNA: TGTGCCAGCAGCTTAGATCTCAACTATGGCTACACCTTC.

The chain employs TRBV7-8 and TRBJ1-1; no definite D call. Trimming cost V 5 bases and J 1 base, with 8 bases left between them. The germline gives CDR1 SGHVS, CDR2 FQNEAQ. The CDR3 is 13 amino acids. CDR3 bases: TGTGCCAGCAGCCCCGCCGGGAACACTGAAGCTTTCTTT. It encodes CASSPAGNTEAFF. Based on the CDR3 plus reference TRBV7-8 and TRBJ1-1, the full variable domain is GAGVSQSPRYKVAKRGQDVALRCDPISGHVSLFWYQQALGQGPEFLTYFQNEAQLDKSGLPSDRFFAERPEGSVSTLKIQRTQQEDSAVYLCASSPAGNTEAFFGQGTRLTVV.

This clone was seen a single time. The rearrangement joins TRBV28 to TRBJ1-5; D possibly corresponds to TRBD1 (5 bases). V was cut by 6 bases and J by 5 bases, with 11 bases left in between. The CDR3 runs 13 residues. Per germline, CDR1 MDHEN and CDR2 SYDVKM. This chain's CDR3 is CASSSTEDQPQHF. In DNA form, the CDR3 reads TGTGCCAGCAGCTCGACAGAGGATCAGCCCCAGCATTTT.

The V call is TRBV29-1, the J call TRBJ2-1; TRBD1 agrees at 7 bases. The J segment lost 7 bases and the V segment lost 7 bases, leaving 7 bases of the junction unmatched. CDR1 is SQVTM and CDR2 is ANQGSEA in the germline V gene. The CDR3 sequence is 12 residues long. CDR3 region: CSAAQGLNEQFF. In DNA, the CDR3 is TGCAGCGCCGCACAGGGGCTAAATGAGCAGTTCTTC.

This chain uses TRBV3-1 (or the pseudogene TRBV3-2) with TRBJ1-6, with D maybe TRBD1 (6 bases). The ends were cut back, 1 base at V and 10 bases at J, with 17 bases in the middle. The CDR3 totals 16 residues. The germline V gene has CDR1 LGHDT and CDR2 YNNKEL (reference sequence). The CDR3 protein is CASSQGIETGGSPLHF. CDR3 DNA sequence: TGTGCCAGCAGCCAAGGTATAGAGACAGGCGGGTCACCCCTCCACTTT.